The rows below give T cell receptor beta chains drawn from one sample of a study of technical replicates of blood from a handful of donors. Using immunoSEQ multiplex PCR, the repertoire was profiled, and TCRdb retains in-frame clones only, with some absent. The data hold about 66,000 clones, with approximately 90% observed a single time. What was sequenced was PBMCs. These receptors came from a human donor in good health. Some clones in this sample may be carry-over from other donors' samples. Each CDR3 is given without its conserved first and last residue. Size is stated for part of the rows, as once, few or many counts, or as a class when the clone is expanded.

CDR3 protein	V gene	J gene	clone size
ASRPGQGRREGGNEQF	TRBV2	TRBJ2-1	-
ASSPRGQGGTEAF	TRBV5-1	TRBJ1-1	-
AWSRTGNNQPQH	TRBV30	TRBJ1-5	few
ASSQVKGGQDGYT	TRBV4-2	TRBJ1-2	-
SGGTLGGELF	TRBV29-1	TRBJ2-2	-
ASSLALTGEEQY	TRBV5-6	TRBJ2-7	-
SVEDGRAADTQY	TRBV29-1	TRBJ2-3	-
ASSLSGVPNSPLH	TRBV5-4	TRBJ1-6	-
ASRLSGTGGFNSPLH	TRBV27	TRBJ1-6	once
ASSLTGTVDGYT	TRBV27	TRBJ1-2	-
ASSLLGDQPQH	TRBV7-8	TRBJ1-5	-
ASRRDDSAKNIQY	TRBV5-1	TRBJ2-4	-
ATKGDFSNQPQH	TRBV19	TRBJ1-5	-
ASSGMGGGGYT	TRBV25-1	TRBJ1-2	-
ASSRGLTTDTQY	TRBV7-7	TRBJ2-3	-
ASSAVREGHEQF	TRBV7-6	TRBJ2-1	-
ASSPEGVGNQPQH	TRBV18	TRBJ1-5	-
ASSLDRVYT	TRBV2	TRBJ1-2	-
ASSQDVTGVSNEQF	TRBV4-1	TRBJ2-1	-
ASSLRQDGWGSTDTQY	TRBV11-2	TRBJ2-3	-
ASSLAPYSSPLH	TRBV7-2	TRBJ1-6	once
ASSRQGGGAADTQY	TRBV7-2	TRBJ2-3	-
ASSPRAGGGTTNEKLF	TRBV7-8	TRBJ1-4	once
ASSLLSGGEETQY	TRBV4-1	TRBJ2-5	once
ASSQGLGSGANVLT	TRBV4-3	TRBJ2-6	-
ASSLLLNTGELF	TRBV7-9	TRBJ2-2	-
ASSQTRLVSGETQY	TRBV5-4	TRBJ2-5	few
ASATSGTVNEQF	TRBV12-5	TRBJ2-1	once
ASSFGGGYNEQF	TRBV5-1	TRBJ2-1	-
ASSDRQGYGYT	TRBV25-1	TRBJ1-2	-
ASRAGTSGGNYEQY	TRBV2	TRBJ2-7	-
ASSLGQANSNYGYT	TRBV5-4	TRBJ1-2	-
ASSPRGRAGGASYEQY	TRBV7-8	TRBJ2-7	-
ASSTFQGFRYGYT	TRBV19	TRBJ1-2	-
ASSQGQGTGEWIEQF	TRBV4-3	TRBJ2-1	-
ASTGNGSSHEQY	TRBV30	TRBJ2-7	-
SVARQDTQY	TRBV29-1	TRBJ2-3	once